This TCR beta chain was found in a study of cytomegalovirus exposure and HLA in healthy donors. Points from the study as a whole: The likely origin of a cluster of highly shared sequence variants was a sequencing artifact. The study carried out a later analysis of TCR beta sequences. It associated around 17,000 of them with specific HLA alleles at a false discovery rate of 0.05.

Regarding this clone: Antigen specificity is unknown.

Amplification used 60 Vbeta primers and 13 Jbeta primers. Sequencing was performed with immunoSEQ multiplex PCR; in TCRdb, only in-frame clones are kept and a portion is missing. The table has 200,000 to 250,000 clones, about 80% seen once. Sequenced sample: PBMCs. The sequence was collected from an older woman in good health and CMV-seropositive.

This chain's CDR3 is CASSLQGAKNIQYF. The CDR3 DNA follows: TGTGCCAGCAGTTTGCAGGGAGCCAAAAACATTCAGTACTTC. The chain couples TRBV28 to TRBJ2-4, with D perhaps matching TRBD1 (5 bases). V gave up 3 bases and J gave up 0 bases, with 6 bases separating them. Looked up from germline, CDR1 is MDHEN and CDR2 is SYDVKM. The CDR3 has 14 amino acids.